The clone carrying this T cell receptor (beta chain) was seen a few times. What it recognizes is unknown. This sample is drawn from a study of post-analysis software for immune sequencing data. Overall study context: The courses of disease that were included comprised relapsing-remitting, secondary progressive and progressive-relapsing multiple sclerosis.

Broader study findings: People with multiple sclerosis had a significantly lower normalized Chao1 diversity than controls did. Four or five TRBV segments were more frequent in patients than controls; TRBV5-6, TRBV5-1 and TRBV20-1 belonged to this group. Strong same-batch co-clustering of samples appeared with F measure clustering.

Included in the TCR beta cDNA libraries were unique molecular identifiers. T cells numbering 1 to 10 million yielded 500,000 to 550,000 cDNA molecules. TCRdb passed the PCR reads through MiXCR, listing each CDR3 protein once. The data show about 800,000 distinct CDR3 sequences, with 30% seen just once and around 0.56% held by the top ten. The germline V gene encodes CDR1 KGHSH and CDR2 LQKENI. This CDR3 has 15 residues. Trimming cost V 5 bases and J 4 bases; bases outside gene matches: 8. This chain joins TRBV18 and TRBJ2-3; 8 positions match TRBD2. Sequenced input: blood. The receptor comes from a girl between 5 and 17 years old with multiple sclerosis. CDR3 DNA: TGTGCCAGCTCATCATCGACTAGCGCTCCAGATACGCAGTATTTT. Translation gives CASSSSTSAPDTQYF.